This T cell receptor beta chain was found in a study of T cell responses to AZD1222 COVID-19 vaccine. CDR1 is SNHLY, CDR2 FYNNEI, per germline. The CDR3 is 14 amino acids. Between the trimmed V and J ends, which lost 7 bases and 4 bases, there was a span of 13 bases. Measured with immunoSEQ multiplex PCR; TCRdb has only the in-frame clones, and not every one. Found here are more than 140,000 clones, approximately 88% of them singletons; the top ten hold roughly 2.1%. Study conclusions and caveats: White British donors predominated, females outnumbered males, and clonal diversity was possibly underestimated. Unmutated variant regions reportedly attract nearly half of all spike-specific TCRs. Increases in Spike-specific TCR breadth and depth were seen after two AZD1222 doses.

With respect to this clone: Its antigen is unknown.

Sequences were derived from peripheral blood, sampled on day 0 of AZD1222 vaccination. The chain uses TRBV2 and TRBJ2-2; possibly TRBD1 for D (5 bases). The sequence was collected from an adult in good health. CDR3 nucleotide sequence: TGTGCCAGCACACGATCAGGGTCCACCGGGGAGCTGTTTTTT. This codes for CASTRSGSTGELFF.